The entry that follows covers one T cell receptor beta chain sequence. Its target is not known. Produced via immunoSEQ multiplex PCR; TCRdb's table is partial and in-frame only. This sample carries approximately 100,000 clones, 87% of them seen once, and the ten largest clones take over 0.8%. The data were obtained in a study of graft-versus-host responses after intestinal transplantation. As for the study in general: Recipients had transplants, and these were multivisceral, liver-intestinal, or isolated intestinal. Recipients were all induced with anti-thymocyte globulin, then given tacrolimus and steroids for about 3 years.

General observations from the study: There was an association between peak levels of circulating GvH clones and early post-transplant HvG declines. Analysis identified GvH clones in recipient marrow, with some appearing first in ileum or blood.

The specimen was unstimulated CD4+ T cells sorted from spleen or lymph node cells, collected before intestinal transplant. The sequence was obtained from a human donor who received an intestinal transplant.

The CDR3 bases are TGTGCCACCAGCAGGCCTGGATCCATAAGACAAGAGACCCAGTACTTC. Encoded protein: CATSRPGSIRQETQYF. The rearrangement links TRBV15 to TRBJ2-5; D unclear. Germline values: CDR1 LNHNV, CDR2 YYDKDF (reference sequence). The CDR3 extends over 16 amino acids. Trimming stripped 3 bases from V and 2 bases from J, with 16 bases between.